The source of this TCR beta chain is a study of shared clonotypes between healthy human individuals (dated by TCRdb to 2020 to 2021). With respect to the entire study: Three men and a couple of women, aged 18 to 49 years, made up the cohort. Different laboratories and diverse techniques were used to prepare libraries and sequence TCR repertoires, to increase sequencing depth and limit assay-specific biases. To estimate repertoire size and how much clonotypes are shared between individuals, the study performed deep sequencing of blood TCR repertoires from 4 to 6 healthy adults. Each donor's leukapheresis produced roughly between roughly 0.85 and 9.5 billion PBMCs. For each donor, CD4 naive and CD4 memory were each run on three plates, CD8 naive on two plates, and CD8 memory on one plate. What the authors observed across the whole study: Based on pairwise subsampling, the degree of clonotype sharing among donors was expected to be affected by sequencing depth. Sampling was restricted to blood, and TCR repertoires in tissues likely differ from the TCR repertoires found in blood. Because the study included only a small number of donors, the genetic and exposure-history diversity represented was limited. Clonotypes shared by all four sorted-subset donors showed higher generation probabilities than non-shared clonotypes. About 5% of naive CD4, around 3.5% of naive CD8, 2.3% of memory CD4, and roughly 0.4% of memory CD8 clonotypes were shared across four donors. Rarefaction of sorted-subset datasets indicated incomplete sequencing despite the large sequencing depth. Naive subsets generally had larger estimated clonotype richness than memory subsets.

Reading the germline V gene gives CDR1 MDHEN and CDR2 SYDVKM. Trimming at the junction amounts to 6 bases on V and 3 bases on J, and the germline ends lie 9 bases apart. The CDR3 measures 12 amino acids from cysteine to phenylalanine. Only the CDR3 portion is preserved as DNA: 36 bases, with reading frame beginning at the first base. As to this clone: The antigen this receptor binds is unknown. Base qualities are not recorded, but no much larger clone differs from it by a single base.

CD8 naive samples were CD45RO-negative cells positively selected for CCR7, giving a CD45RA+CCR7+ population that excluded TemRA cells. Healthy HIV-negative adults with no recently reported acute infections or vaccinations were included as donors. All donors were Caucasian adults living in Nashville, Tennessee, USA. Blood was obtained by leukapheresis, after which PBMCs were separated by Ficoll-Histopaque density gradient centrifugation and cryopreserved in liquid nitrogen vapor phase. Analytical flow cytometry was used to check the purity and quantity of every magnetically sorted T cell population. Genomic DNA was isolated from every sorted fraction and measured by UV absorbance on a Nanodrop 2000c. Using the deep immunoSEQ assay, TCR CDR3 regions were amplified from genomic DNA by multiplex PCR. Extracted genomic DNA from each cell subset was distributed evenly across all wells of several immunoSEQ 96-well plates, and each plate was treated as a replicate. For sorted subsets, each replicate PCR was loaded with 200 ng genomic DNA, equivalent to 30,000 to 35,000 T cell genomes. The purified libraries were quantified using a Qubit 3.0 fluorometer, sized with a Bioanalyzer 2100, and then quantified again using the KAPA Library Quantification kit. Each immunoSEQ 96-well plate was sequenced on its own single-read 150-cycle Illumina NextSeq 550 flow cell. The study's own analysis went as follows. The immunoSEQ output contained only junctional sequences without quality scores, so filtering could not match that applied to full-length reads. To assign V/J genes and CDR3, sequences were annotated against IMGT germline references using PyIR, a Python wrapper for IgBLAST v1.9. Reads were filtered out if the reads had weak V/J assignments (E-value above 1e-6), no CDR3, stop codons, out-of-frame junctions, or ambiguous translated residues. V3J clonotypes were defined as sequences sharing an identical inferred V gene, J gene, and CDR3 amino acid sequence. Percentage overlap between repertoires was computed as shared unique clonotypes divided by the size of the smaller repertoire. Three approaches were used to assess repertoire richness: RTK rarefaction, the Chao1 estimator, and Recon v2.1 estimates of unobserved clonotypes. Generation probabilities for all TCRbeta clonotypes obtained by the gDNA method from a handful of donors were computed using OLGA. Sourced from immuneACCESS, this table was stored by TCRdb with only in-frame sequences that have V and J called. A share of the clones is absent; for the studies checked, an unresolved V gene accounts for under half, and the remainder has no known explanation. The V and J calls and the clone size are those of that table, but D and trimming were determined from the DNA. The sample table shows roughly 1,800,000 clones, and about 95% are seen once. 1.2% of the sample comes from the top ten.

Sequencing used naive CD8+ T cells sorted from blood. The label giving this sample's cell subset or site can be read as: CD45RA+CCR7+. This receptor chain uses TRBV28 and TRBJ2-7, with the D gene not clear enough to name. The clonotype comes from a man between 18 and 35 years old in good health. Here the CDR3 is given as CASSDPDYEQYF. The sequenced DNA is TGTGCCAGCAGCGATCCGGACTACGAGCAGTACTTC.